Following are 30 T cell receptor beta chains from one sample sequenced in a study of blood T cell repertoires in COVID-19. Sequenced by immunoSEQ multiplex PCR; TCRdb stores in-frame clones only, minus some. Seen here are about 220,000 clones, 80% to 85% observed once, and the top ten hold less than 7%. The sample taken for sequencing was PBMCs or T cells enriched from blood (not recorded which). The source is a woman aged 40 to 50 who had recovered from COVID-19.

The table lists this clone with a few counts. The genes are TRBV18 and TRBJ1-2, with 11 nucleotides matching TRBD1. After removal of 5 bases from V and 6 bases from J, the junction contained 5 bases not matched to a gene. The CDR3 length is 14 residues. Germline values: CDR1 KGHSH, CDR2 LQKENI. In DNA, the CDR3 is TGTGCCAGCTCAGCCGGGACAGGGGGACATGGCTACACCTTC. Its protein is CASSAGTGGHGYTF.

This clone was recorded only once. The chain carries TRBV11-2 and TRBJ2-3; 11 bases are shared with TRBD2. Germline loops: CDR1 SGHAT, CDR2 FQNNGV. After removal of 5 bases from V and 2 bases from J, the junction contained 3 bases not matched to a gene. This CDR3 is 15 amino acids long. The chain's CDR3 is CASSLTSGITDTQYF. CDR3 nucleotides: TGTGCCAGCAGCCTGACTAGCGGGATCACAGATACGCAGTATTTT.

The rearrangement joins TRBV7-8 to TRBJ2-1; D is unclear. Trimming stripped 5 bases from V and 9 bases from J, with 11 bases between. There are 12 residues in the CDR3. CDR1 and CDR2 (germline): SGHVS, FQNEAQ. CDR3 residues: CASSLTPGEQFF. The CDR3 coding sequence is TGTGCCAGCAGCCTTACTCCGGGTGAGCAGTTCTTC.

J is TRBJ1-1 and V is TRBV4-1; TRBD1 is a possible D gene (6 bases). V shed 0 bases and J shed 4 bases, with 12 bases lying between them. This CDR3 region has 15 residues. The V gene's germline CDR1 is MGHRA and CDR2 YSYEKL. The CDR3: CASSQDPGGVTEAFF. Written as DNA, the CDR3 is TGCGCCAGCAGCCAAGATCCGGGGGGCGTCACTGAAGCTTTCTTT.

The chain couples TRBV7-2 to TRBJ2-3, with 9 bases matching TRBD1. There are 14 residues in the CDR3. V lost 1 base and J lost 6; bases outside the gene matches: 2. Germline values: CDR1 SGHTA, CDR2 FQGNSA. Written as DNA, the CDR3 is TGTGCCAGCAGCTTAGACAGGGGGCTTGATACGCAGTATTTT. Translating gives CASSLDRGLDTQYF.

This chain links TRBV11-2 with TRBJ1-4; 7 bases agree with TRBD1. The CDR3 has 12 amino acids. Germline CDR1 SGHAT, CDR2 FQNNGV. The ends lost 4 bases at V and 12 bases at J; junction bases unmatched: 5. The CDR3 here is CASSSTTGELFF. CDR3 bases: TGTGCCAGCAGCTCAACAACAGGGGAACTGTTTTTT.

The chain links TRBV2 to TRBJ2-1, with TRBD2 as a possible D gene (6 bases). The CDR3 is 16 residues long. CDR1 SNHLY and CDR2 FYNNEI come from the germline V gene. The ends were cut back, 3 bases at V and 0 bases at J, with 12 bases in the middle. The CDR3 spells CASSEQAGSSYNEQFF. The CDR3 nucleotides read TGTGCCAGCAGTGAGCAAGCGGGTAGCTCCTACAATGAGCAGTTCTTC.

The gene calls are TRBV21-1 and TRBJ2-7; the D call in the table, TRBD2, was not verified against the DNA. TRBV21-1 is a pseudogene. The CDR3 has 14 residues. CDR3 coding DNA: TGTGCCAGCAGTACCATAGCGGGAGGGGACGAGCAGTACTTC. It translates to CASSTIAGGDEQYF.

The chain links TRBV4-3 to TRBJ1-4, with 7 nucleotides matching TRBD1. The CDR3 is 16 residues long. Germline-derived CDR1 and CDR2 are LGHNA and YSLEER. With V trimmed by 2 bases and J by 6 bases, 9 bases remained unmatched. The CDR3 DNA reads TGCGCCAGCAGCCAATCCCGGGACAGACTTTATGAAAAACTGTTTTTT. It yields the protein CASSQSRDRLYEKLFF.

The gene calls are TRBV6-5 and TRBJ1-1; D unresolved. The ends were cut back, 6 bases at V and 2 bases at J, with 16 bases in the middle. Germline V gene data show CDR1 as MNHEY and CDR2 as SVGAGI. This CDR3 contains 15 residues. CDR3 nucleotide sequence: TGTGCCAGCAGCAACCTCCTTACAGTTAACACTGAAGCTTTCTTT. This encodes CASSNLLTVNTEAFF.

The J gene is TRBJ2-1, the V gene TRBV4-2; D call uncertain. Germline V gene data show CDR1 as LGHNA and CDR2 as YNFKEQ. Trimming pared 2 bases from V and 12 bases from J, leaving 17 bases between. The CDR3 sequence is 14 residues long. CDR3 region: CASSQSIFVAGQFF. CDR3 nucleotide sequence: TGTGCCAGCAGCCAATCAATATTCGTCGCCGGGCAGTTCTTC.

The rearrangement uses TRBV4-1 and TRBJ1-2; D might be TRBD1 (5 bases). Germline V gene lookup returns CDR1 MGHRA and CDR2 YSYEKL. The CDR3 has 11 amino acids. Trimming took 2 bases from V and 7 from J, leaving 5 bases between them. The CDR3 DNA reads as TGCGCCAGCAGCCAAACAGGTGGCTACACCTTC. It translates to CASSQTGGYTF.

Written as DNA, the CDR3 is TGTGCCAGCAGCACCACAGGCTACGAGCAGTACTTC. This codes for CASSTTGYEQYF. The chain employs TRBV5-6 and TRBJ2-7, with a weak D call TRBD1 (5 bases). With 4 bases removed from V and 3 bases from J, the gap between germline ends came to 8 bases. The CDR3 contains 12 residues. Germline V CDR1 and CDR2: SGHDT, YYEEEE.

The J gene is TRBJ2-2, the V gene TRBV11-2; 10 bases line up with TRBD2. CDR1 is SGHAT and CDR2 is FQNNGV in the germline V gene. V trimming: 5 bases; J trimming: 3 bases; junction bases outside the gene matches: 3. The CDR3 is made up of 15 amino acids. CDR3 sequence (DNA): TGTGCCAGCAGCCTCAGCGGGAGGGACACCGGGGAGCTGTTTTTT. Its protein product is CASSLSGRDTGELFF. Full variable domain (rest looked up from reference TRBV11-2 and TRBJ2-2): EAGVAQSPRYKIIEKRQSVAFWCNPISGHATLYWYQQILGQGPKLLIQFQNNGVVDDSQLPKDRFSAERLKGVDSTLKIQPAKLEDSAVYLCASSLSGRDTGELFFGEGSRLTVL.

The gene calls are TRBV14 and TRBJ1-2; the D is unclear. Germline CDR1 is SGHDN and CDR2 is FVKESK. V was cut by 1 base and J by 3 bases, with 6 bases left in between. This CDR3 comprises 13 residues. The chain's CDR3 is CASSQGEYYGYTF. Here the CDR3 DNA reads TGTGCCAGCAGCCAAGGGGAGTACTATGGCTACACCTTC. Drawing the rest from reference TRBV14 and TRBJ1-2, the complete variable domain is EAGVTQFPSHSVIEKGQTVTLRCDPISGHDNLYWYRRVMGKEIKFLLHFVKESKQDESGMPNNRFLAERTGGTYSTLKVQPAELEDSGVYFCASSQGEYYGYTFGSGTRLTVV.

The V call is TRBV5-6, the J call TRBJ2-5; 10 nucleotides match TRBD1. Germline V lookup: CDR1 SGHDT, CDR2 YYEEEE. This CDR3 region has 15 residues. V gave up 0 bases and J gave up 4 bases; unmatched junction bases: 3. Here the CDR3 reads CASSLGGQGIETQYF. In DNA form, the CDR3 reads TGTGCCAGCAGCTTGGGGGGACAGGGGATAGAGACCCAGTACTTC.

The chain employs TRBV7-6 and TRBJ2-5; 9 nucleotides match TRBD2. The V gene end was trimmed by 2 bases and the J gene end by 6 bases; junction bases not matched to a gene: 7. CDR3 length: 15 residues. Germline values: CDR1 SGHVS, CDR2 FNYEAQ. The CDR3 is CASSLRVAGEKTQYF. In nucleotides, the CDR3 is TGTGCCAGCAGCTTAAGGGTAGCGGGAGAGAAGACCCAGTACTTC.

The V gene is TRBV7-3, the J gene TRBJ2-6; a weak D match, TRBD2 (5 bases). V shed 3 bases and J shed 3 bases, with 9 bases lying between them. The germline gives CDR1 SGHTA, CDR2 FQGTGA. This CDR3 is 15 amino acids long. CDR3 residues: CASSLRVDGANVLTF. CDR3 sequence (DNA): TGTGCCAGCAGCTTGAGGGTAGATGGGGCCAACGTCCTGACTTTC.

The genes are TRBV24-1 and TRBJ2-1; D not resolved. The V end was cut by 1 base, the J end by 3 bases, with 6 bases between. CDR1 is KGHDR, CDR2 SFDVKD, per germline. The CDR3 totals 14 residues. The CDR3 nucleotides are TGTGCCACCAGTGATTTACGCGTCTACAATGAGCAGTTCTTC. It encodes CATSDLRVYNEQFF.

This clone was found once. The chain combines TRBV7-9 with TRBJ2-7; D is ambiguous. In germline, CDR1 is SEHNR, CDR2 FQNEAQ (reference sequence). Between the trimmed V and J ends, which lost 1 base and 7 bases, there was a span of 11 bases. This CDR3 contains 13 residues. The CDR3 DNA is TGTGCCAGCAGCTTAGGTAGACTGAGGGAGCAGTACGTC. This encodes CASSLGRLREQYV.

V gene TRBV2 combines with J gene TRBJ2-2; D unresolved. Germline CDR1 is SNHLY and CDR2 is FYNNEI. This CDR3 is 13 amino acids long. Trimming removed 4 bases from V and 4 bases from J, with 7 bases in between. The CDR3 is CASSVIGTGELFF. Here the CDR3 DNA reads TGTGCCAGCAGTGTGATCGGCACCGGGGAGCTGTTTTTT.

This clone turned up a few times. This rearrangement joins TRBV21-1 to TRBJ1-5; the D call of TRBD1 is as the table states it, not checked on the DNA. TRBV21-1 is labeled a pseudogene. The length of the CDR3 is 15 residues. The CDR3 DNA reads TGTGCCAGAATTACCTACTCAGGGGTGGCTCAGCCCCAGCATTTT. It yields the protein CARITYSGVAQPQHF.

The table lists this clone with a count of one. The genes are TRBV30 and TRBJ2-1; TRBD2 aligns across 10 bases. Germline CDR1 GTSNPN, CDR2 SVGIG (reference sequence). The CDR3 is 18 amino acids. V shed 3 bases, J shed 7 bases, and the junction held 18 bases outside the gene matches. CDR3 sequence reads: CAWSLSPSLAGVQNEQFF. In nucleotides, the CDR3 is TGTGCCTGGAGCCTGTCCCCGTCTCTAGCGGGGGTACAGAATGAGCAGTTCTTC.

This clone turned up a few times. The chain joins TRBV3-1 (or the pseudogene TRBV3-2) to TRBJ2-7; unclear D gene. The CDR3 is 18 residues long. Between the trimmed V and J ends, which lost 0 bases and 0 bases, there was a span of 18 bases. CDR1 LGHDT and CDR2 YNNKEL come from the germline V gene (reference sequence). For the CDR3, the DNA is TGTGCCAGCAGCCAAGATTTCGAACTCCCCCACGGCTCCTACGAGCAGTACGTC. Encoded protein: CASSQDFELPHGSYEQYV.

In this sample, this clone turned up once. The chain couples TRBV11-3 to TRBJ2-1, with D maybe TRBD1 (5 bases). There are 12 residues in the CDR3. Trimming stripped 5 bases from V and 7 bases from J, with 9 bases between. CDR1 is SGHNT and CDR2 is YENEEA in the germline V gene. CDR3 nucleotide sequence: TGTGCCAGCAGCGCCCGACAGAATGAGCAGTTCTTC. Amino acid sequence: CASSARQNEQFF. The full variable domain, with the rest looked up from reference TRBV11-3 and TRBJ2-1, is EAGVVQSPRYKIIEKKQPVAFWCNPISGHNTLYWYLQNLGQGPELLIRYENEEAVDDSQLPKDRFSAERLKGVDSTLKIQPAELGDSAVYLCASSARQNEQFFGPGTRLTVL.

DNA for the CDR3: TGTGCCAGCAGCGTAGGCGGACAGATCTCTGGAAACACCATATATTTT. Encoded protein: CASSVGGQISGNTIYF. V and J are TRBV9 and TRBJ1-3; the D gene is possibly TRBD1 (6 bases). The CDR3 is 16 residues long. Trimming pared 0 bases from V and 0 bases from J, leaving 10 bases between. Germline values: CDR1 SGDLS, CDR2 YYNGEE.

V and J are TRBV12-5 and TRBJ2-1, with a tentative D call TRBD1 (5 bases). Trimming removed 4 bases at V and 6 bases at J, with 19 bases between. The CDR3 is 16 amino acids. Germline V lookup: CDR1 LGHNT, CDR2 FRNRAP. CDR3 nucleotides: TGTGCTAGTGGTTGGACGATTTCACAGGAGCTCAATGAGCAGTTCTTC. Amino acids: CASGWTISQELNEQFF.

The rearrangement links TRBV12-5 to TRBJ2-5, with 9 bases fitting TRBD1. Germline V gene sequence: CDR1 LGHNT, CDR2 FRNRAP. With V trimmed by 4 bases and J by 2 bases, 2 bases remained unmatched. The CDR3 is 14 residues long. This CDR3 reads CASGWGQGQETQYF. The CDR3 nucleotides read TGTGCTAGTGGTTGGGGACAGGGTCAAGAGACCCAGTACTTC. The full variable domain, with the rest looked up from reference TRBV12-5 and TRBJ2-5, is DARVTQTPRHKVTEMGQEVTMRCQPILGHNTVFWYRQTMMQGLELLAYFRNRAPLDDSGMPKDRFSAEMPDATLATLKIQPSEPRDSAVYFCASGWGQGQETQYFGPGTRLLVL.

The chain combines TRBV28 with TRBJ2-1; TRBD2 agrees at 8 bases. Germline CDR1 MDHEN, CDR2 SYDVKM. Unmatched junction bases numbered 7, after V lost 9 bases and J lost 0 bases. This CDR3 is built from 15 residues. The CDR3 bases are TGTGCCAGTTTAGCGGGGACTAGCTCCTACAATGAGCAGTTCTTC. Its translation is CASLAGTSSYNEQFF.

The chain recombines TRBV9 with TRBJ1-6; TRBD1 is a possible D gene (5 bases). CDR1 and CDR2 from the germline V gene are SGDLS and YYNGEE. The ends were cut back, 4 bases at V and 7 bases at J, with 12 bases in the middle. There are 14 residues in the CDR3. The CDR3 DNA follows: TGTGCCAGCAGCTCCAGGGTTCAGAATTCACCCCTCCACTTT. Its protein product is CASSSRVQNSPLHF.